One and the same sample provided the 2 T cell receptor beta chains below, sequenced in a study of response to subunit inactivated influenza vaccine. TCRdb ran MiXCR on the RT-PCR reads and lists one entry per CDR3 protein. The sample has approximately 530,000 distinct CDR3 sequences; 6% to 9% are singletons. The sequences come from PBMCs from blood, collected roughly 24 months after vaccination. These receptors came from a man between 50 and 69 years old who received an inactivated influenza vaccine.

This sequence joins TRBV28 and TRBJ2-5; D gene ambiguous. The germline CDR1 and CDR2 sequences are MDHEN and SYDVKM. The CDR3 loop spans 13 amino acids. Trimming removed 5 bases at V and 2 bases at J, with 9 bases between. The CDR3 sequence: CASSPGHQETQYF. The CDR3 region has the DNA TGTGCCAGCAGTCCGGGTCATCAAGAGACCCAGTACTTC.

This sequence joins TRBV4-3 and TRBJ2-6; possibly TRBD2 for D (5 bases). Trimming left V 3 bases short and J 0 bases short, with 15 bases between. Germline CDR1 is LGHNA and CDR2 is YSLEER. This CDR3 has 18 residues. CDR3 amino acids: CASSQSTPRDSGANVLTF. DNA of the CDR3: TGCGCCAGCAGCCAGTCTACCCCCCGGGACTCTGGGGCCAACGTCCTGACTTTC.